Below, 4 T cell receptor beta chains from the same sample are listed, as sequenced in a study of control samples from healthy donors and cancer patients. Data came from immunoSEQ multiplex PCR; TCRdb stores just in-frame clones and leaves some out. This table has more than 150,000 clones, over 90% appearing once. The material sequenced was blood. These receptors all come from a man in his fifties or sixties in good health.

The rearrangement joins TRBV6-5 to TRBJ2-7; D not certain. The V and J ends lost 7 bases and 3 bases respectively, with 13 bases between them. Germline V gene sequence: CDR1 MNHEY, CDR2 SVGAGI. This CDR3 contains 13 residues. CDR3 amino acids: CASTLRMNYEQYF. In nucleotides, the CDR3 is TGTGCCAGCACCCTGCGGATGAACTACGAGCAGTACTTC.

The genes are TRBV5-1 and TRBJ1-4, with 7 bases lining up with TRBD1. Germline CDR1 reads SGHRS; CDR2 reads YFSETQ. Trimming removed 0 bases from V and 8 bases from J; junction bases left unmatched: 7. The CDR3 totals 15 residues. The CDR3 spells CASSLAVGGNEKLFF. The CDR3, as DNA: TGCGCCAGCAGCTTGGCGGTAGGGGGCAACGAAAAACTGTTTTTT.

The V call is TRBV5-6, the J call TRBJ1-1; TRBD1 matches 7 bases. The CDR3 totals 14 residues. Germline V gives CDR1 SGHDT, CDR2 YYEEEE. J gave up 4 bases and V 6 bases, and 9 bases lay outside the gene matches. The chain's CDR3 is CASILGQVGTEAFF. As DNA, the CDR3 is TGTGCCAGCATCCTCGGACAGGTTGGCACTGAAGCTTTCTTT.

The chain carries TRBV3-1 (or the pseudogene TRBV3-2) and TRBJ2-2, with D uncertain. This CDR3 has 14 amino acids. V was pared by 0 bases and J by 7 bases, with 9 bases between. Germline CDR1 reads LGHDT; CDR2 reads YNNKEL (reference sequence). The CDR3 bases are TGTGCCAGCAGCCAAGAAGACGGAAGCGGGGAGCTGTTTTTT. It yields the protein CASSQEDGSGELFF.